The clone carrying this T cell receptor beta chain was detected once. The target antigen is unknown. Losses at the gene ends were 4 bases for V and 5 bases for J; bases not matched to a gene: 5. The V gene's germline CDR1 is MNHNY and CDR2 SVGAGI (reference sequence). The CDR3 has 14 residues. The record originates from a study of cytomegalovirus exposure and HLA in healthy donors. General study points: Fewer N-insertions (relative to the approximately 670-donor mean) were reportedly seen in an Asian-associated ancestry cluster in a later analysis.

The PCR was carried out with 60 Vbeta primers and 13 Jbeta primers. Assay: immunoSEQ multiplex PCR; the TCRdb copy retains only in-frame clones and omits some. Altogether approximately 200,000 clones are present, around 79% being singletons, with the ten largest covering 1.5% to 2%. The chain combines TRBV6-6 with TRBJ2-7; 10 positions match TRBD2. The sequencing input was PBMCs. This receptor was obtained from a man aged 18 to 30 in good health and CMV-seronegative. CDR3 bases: TGTGCCAGCAGTTTAGGTCTAGCGGGAGACGAGCAGTACTTC. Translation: CASSLGLAGDEQYF.